A single sample gave rise to the 16 T cell receptor beta chains below, sequenced in a study of shared clonotypes between healthy human individuals. Repertoires were generated with immunoSEQ multiplex PCR, while TCRdb's copy carries only in-frame clones and drops some. Here the sample spans 2 million to 2.5 million clones, 85% to 95% being singletons. Sequencing was carried out using naive CD4+ T cells from PBMCs. Subset meaning: CD45RA+ positively selected. The receptor set was obtained from a man younger than 35 in good health. Some clones in this sample may be carry-over from other donors' samples.

The chain recombines TRBV11-3 with TRBJ2-1, with 9 nucleotides matching TRBD1. The ends lost 1 base at V and 5 bases at J; junction bases unmatched: 9. The CDR3 totals 17 residues. Germline assignment: CDR1 SGHNT and CDR2 YENEEA. Here the CDR3 reads CASSLVAQGANNNEQFF. DNA for the CDR3: TGTGCCAGCAGCTTAGTGGCACAGGGGGCAAACAACAATGAGCAGTTCTTC.

The V call is TRBV6-1, the J call TRBJ1-1; tentative D call: TRBD1 (5 bases). This CDR3 region has 14 residues. CDR1 is MNHNS, CDR2 SASEGT, per germline. V lost 6 bases and J 3 bases, leaving 14 bases between the germline ends. The CDR3 sequence: CASSPQGLHTEAFF. CDR3 DNA: TGTGCCAGCAGCCCTCAGGGCTTACACACTGAAGCTTTCTTT.

The chain joins TRBV18 to TRBJ1-5, with D maybe TRBD1 (6 bases). The CDR3 runs to 17 residues. V lost 1 base and J 0 bases, leaving 13 bases between the germline ends. Germline V gene data show CDR1 as KGHSH and CDR2 as LQKENI. CDR3 in DNA: TGTGCCAGCTCACCACGACTGACAGGAGATAGCAATCAGCCCCAGCATTTT. Protein: CASSPRLTGDSNQPQHF.

The chain employs TRBV5-1 and TRBJ2-7; 7 bases align to TRBD1. The CDR3 has 14 amino acids. Unmatched junction bases numbered 6, after V lost 6 bases and J lost 0 bases. The germline V gene has CDR1 SGHRS and CDR2 YFSETQ. The CDR3 protein is CASKAQGSSYEQYF. CDR3 in DNA: TGCGCCAGCAAGGCACAGGGGAGCTCCTACGAGCAGTACTTC.

The V gene is TRBV5-1, the J gene TRBJ2-2; 14 bases line up with TRBD2. V lost 0 bases, J lost 5 bases, and 3 bases stayed unmatched. Germline V gene data show CDR1 as SGHRS and CDR2 as YFSETQ. The CDR3 consists of 17 residues. In nucleotides, the CDR3 is TGCGCCAGCAGCTTGGGGACTAGCGGGAGGACAACCGGGGAGCTGTTTTTT. Translating it yields CASSLGTSGRTTGELFF. The full variable domain, rest sourced from reference TRBV5-1 and TRBJ2-2, is KAGVTQTPRYLIKTRGQQVTLSCSPISGHRSVSWYQQTPGQGLQFLFEYFSETQRNKGNFPGRFSGRQFSNSRSEMNVSTLELGDSALYLCASSLGTSGRTTGELFFGEGSRLTVL.

The chain joins TRBV10-3 to TRBJ2-7; D may correspond to TRBD1 or TRBD2 (6 bases each). The CDR3 contains 13 residues. Germline lookup yields CDR1 ENHRY and CDR2 SYGVKD. The V gene lost 11 bases and the J gene lost 4 bases, with 18 bases spanning the gap. CDR3 in DNA: TGTGCCGGTCGGGCAGGGGACTTTTACGAGCAGTACTTC. Its protein is CAGRAGDFYEQYF.

The rearrangement uses TRBV7-2 and TRBJ2-1; TRBD2 matches 9 bases. The CDR3 runs to 12 residues. Germline V gene sequence: CDR1 SGHTA, CDR2 FQGNSA. V lost 5 bases, J lost 9 bases, and 2 bases stayed unmatched. CDR3 in amino acids: CASSRREGEQFF. CDR3 in DNA: TGTGCCAGCAGCCGGCGGGAGGGTGAGCAGTTCTTC.

The rearrangement links TRBV5-8 to TRBJ1-1; TRBD1 is a possible D gene (5 bases). Per germline, CDR1 SGHTS and CDR2 YDEGEE. The CDR3 runs to 11 residues. Trimming took off 3 bases at V and 7 bases at J, with 7 bases between the two ends. The chain's CDR3 is CASSSTGEAFF. The CDR3 bases are TGTGCCAGCAGCTCAACAGGTGAAGCTTTCTTT. Drawing the rest from reference TRBV5-8 and TRBJ1-1, the complete variable domain is EAGVTQSPTHLIKTRGQQATLRCSPISGHTSVYWYQQALGLGLQFLLWYDEGEERNRGNFPPRFSGRQFPNYSSELNVNALELEDSALYLCASSSTGEAFFGQGTRLTVV.

This chain joins TRBV4-3 and TRBJ1-4; D unclear. CDR1 and CDR2 from the germline V gene are LGHNA and YSLEER. Trimming left V 2 bases short and J 1 base short, with 5 bases between. The CDR3 has 14 residues. The CDR3 here is CASSQSVTNEKLFF. CDR3 sequence (DNA): TGCGCCAGCAGCCAAAGCGTAACTAATGAAAAACTGTTTTTT.

The chain is built from TRBV7-9 and TRBJ2-1; D is unclear. From germline, CDR1 is SEHNR and CDR2 FQNEAQ (reference sequence). Trimming cost V 4 bases and J 4 bases, with 14 bases left between them. This CDR3 has 15 amino acids. CDR3 nucleotides: TGTGCCAGCAGCTCATGGGCCAGATATTACAATGAGCAGTTCTTC. Its translation: CASSSWARYYNEQFF.

The chain carries TRBV4-3 and TRBJ2-7, with 7 nucleotides matching TRBD1. This CDR3 region has 18 residues. Trimming removed 4 bases from V and 0 bases from J; junction bases left unmatched: 15. In germline, CDR1 is LGHNA, CDR2 YSLEER. This CDR3 is CASSLKIPSGQRSYEQYF. The CDR3 DNA is TGCGCCAGCAGCCTAAAAATTCCTTCGGGACAGCGCTCCTACGAGCAGTACTTC.

The CDR3 DNA is TGCGCCAGCAGCTTCCAGGGGGAGTCCTACGAGCAGTACTTC. Encoded protein: CASSFQGESYEQYF. The chain employs TRBV5-1 and TRBJ2-7; 7 bases are shared with TRBD1. J gave up 1 base and V 2 bases, and 3 bases lay outside the gene matches. CDR3 length: 14 residues. Germline CDR1 and CDR2: SGHRS and YFSETQ.

The rearrangement uses TRBV7-5 and TRBJ2-1; the D call of TRBD1 is as the table states it, not checked on the DNA. TRBV7-5 is tagged as a pseudogene. This CDR3 has 14 amino acids. The CDR3 spells CARSTLGLSNEQFF. In DNA form, the CDR3 reads TGTGCCAGAAGCACCCTTGGGCTTTCCAATGAGCAGTTCTTC.

This rearrangement joins TRBV5-4 to TRBJ1-3, with TRBD1 matching over 7 bases. The CDR3 sequence is 16 residues long. Germline V lookup: CDR1 SGHNT, CDR2 YYREEE (reference sequence). J lost 0 bases, V lost 3 bases, and 6 bases had no gene match. The CDR3 DNA reads TGTGCCAGCAGCTCGCGCAGGGGGGACTCTGGAAACACCATATATTTT. Translation: CASSSRRGDSGNTIYF.

Worth noting for this clone: One junction end disagrees with the germline gene, perhaps due to a read error. This sequence joins TRBV9 and TRBJ1-1, with D possibly TRBD1 on 6 matching bases. The CDR3 is made up of 14 amino acids. Germline V gives CDR1 SGDLS, CDR2 YYNGEE. The CDR3 DNA reads TGTGCCAGCAGCGCCCCGGGACGGAGTAGCGTGGGGGCGTTT. This encodes CASSAPGRSSVGAF.

This chain links TRBV4-1 with TRBJ2-1; TRBD2 matches at 8 bases. This CDR3 has 18 amino acids. CDR1 and CDR2 from the germline V gene are MGHRA and YSYEKL. Losses at the gene ends were 0 bases for V and 7 bases for J; bases not matched to a gene: 14. The CDR3 sequence: CASSQDTSGSVKRNEQFF. The CDR3 nucleotides read TGCGCCAGCAGCCAAGATACGAGCGGGAGTGTTAAGCGGAATGAGCAGTTCTTC.